The 24 T cell receptor beta chains below were found in one sample sequenced in a study of blood T cell repertoires in COVID-19. Assay used: immunoSEQ multiplex PCR; TCRdb lists only in-frame clones, some missing. This sample has roughly 300,000 clones, with roughly 85% found just once. What was sequenced was PBMCs or T cells enriched from blood (not recorded which). The receptors were gathered from a woman aged 25 to 39 who had recovered from COVID-19.

The chain uses TRBV5-1 and TRBJ1-1, with 7 nucleotides matching TRBD1. Germline lookup yields CDR1 SGHRS and CDR2 YFSETQ. Trimming cost V 5 bases and J 4 bases; bases outside gene matches: 8. The CDR3 is 14 amino acids. The CDR3 spells CASRAEGAITEAFF. The CDR3 region has the DNA TGCGCCAGCAGGGCGGAGGGGGCTATCACTGAAGCTTTCTTT.

The count of this clone is one. At the DNA level, this CDR3 is encoded by other sequences in the same sample as well. The V call is TRBV27, the J call TRBJ1-1; maybe TRBD1 (5 bases). This CDR3 has 14 residues. Germline values: CDR1 MNHEY, CDR2 SMNVEV (reference sequence). Trimming removed 3 bases at V and 0 bases at J, with 8 bases between. CDR3 sequence (DNA): TGTGCCAGCAGTTTCCAGGGCATGAACACTGAAGCTTTCTTT. This codes for CASSFQGMNTEAFF.

The chain is built from TRBV14 and TRBJ1-6, with TRBD1 matching over 12 bases. The CDR3 runs to 14 residues. V shed 4 bases, J shed 12 bases, and the junction held 4 bases outside the gene matches. Germline V gene sequence: CDR1 SGHDN, CDR2 FVKESK. The CDR3 is CASSRGQGAGPLHF. CDR3 in DNA: TGTGCCAGCAGCCGGGGACAGGGGGCAGGACCCCTCCACTTT.

This clone has ten or more counts. V and J are TRBV3-1 (or the pseudogene TRBV3-2) and TRBJ2-7, with D maybe TRBD1 (6 bases). Germline CDR1 is LGHDT and CDR2 is YNNKEL (reference sequence). Trimming took 1 base from V and 0 from J, leaving 10 bases between them. The CDR3 runs to 15 residues. CDR3 protein: CASSQGGPRSYEQYF. Here the CDR3 DNA reads TGTGCCAGCAGCCAAGGGGGGCCTCGCTCCTACGAGCAGTACTTC.

V gene TRBV19 combines with J gene TRBJ1-2; TRBD1 matches 8 bases. This CDR3 has 14 amino acids. Germline V lookup: CDR1 LNHDA, CDR2 SQIVND (reference sequence). V shed 5 bases, J shed 5 bases, and the junction held 7 bases outside the gene matches. Here the CDR3 reads CASSAGQGFYGYTF. For the CDR3, the DNA is TGTGCCAGTAGTGCCGGACAGGGTTTTTATGGCTACACCTTC.

This chain uses TRBV6-5 with TRBJ1-2; TRBD1 matches 7 bases. Trimming cost V 6 bases and J 10 bases; bases outside gene matches: 5. This CDR3 is 11 amino acids long. CDR1 is MNHEY, CDR2 SVGAGI, per germline. The DNA of the CDR3 is TGTGCCAGCAGGCTACAGGGGTTCTACACCTTC. It specifies CASRLQGFYTF.

The rearrangement links TRBV5-6 to TRBJ2-7; 9 bases map to TRBD1. The germline V gene encodes CDR1 SGHDT and CDR2 YYEEEE. V lost 2 bases, J lost 6 bases, and 3 bases stayed unmatched. The CDR3 runs to 13 residues. This CDR3 reads CASSLGTGSEQYF. CDR3 bases: TGTGCCAGCAGCTTAGGGACAGGGAGCGAGCAGTACTTC.

The genes are TRBV5-5 and TRBJ2-2; TRBD1 might be the D (6 bases). This CDR3 spans 15 amino acids. V lost 0 bases and J lost 1, with 7 bases in between. Germline loops: CDR1 SGHKS, CDR2 YYEKEE (reference sequence). The CDR3, as DNA: TGTGCCAGCAGCTTGGTACAGGGGAACACCGGGGAGCTGTTTTTT. Translation gives CASSLVQGNTGELFF.

This chain connects TRBV3-1 (or the pseudogene TRBV3-2) to TRBJ1-2, with TRBD1 matching 7 bases. Germline CDR1 is LGHDT and CDR2 is YNNKEL (reference sequence). The CDR3 is 15 residues long. V gave up 6 bases and J gave up 0 bases; unmatched junction bases: 7. The CDR3 DNA reads TGTGCCAGCAGAGGGACAGCCGTTACTAACTATGGCTACACCTTC. Amino acids: CASRGTAVTNYGYTF.

This chain joins TRBV7-9 and TRBJ2-2; tentative D call: TRBD1 (5 bases). Germline CDR1 reads SEHNR; CDR2 reads FQNEAQ (reference sequence). V was clipped by 0 bases and J by 5 bases, with 7 bases between them. This CDR3 spans 14 amino acids. CDR3 sequence: CASSLARVTGELFF. CDR3 nucleotides: TGTGCCAGCAGCTTAGCCAGGGTGACCGGGGAGCTGTTTTTT.

The V gene is TRBV19, the J gene TRBJ2-7; 9 positions match TRBD1. Trimming took 1 base from V and 3 from J; bases not matched to a gene: 4. The germline CDR1 and CDR2 sequences are LNHDA and SQIVND (reference sequence). The CDR3 runs 15 residues. The CDR3 DNA is TGTGCCAGTAGTATAGGTTGGACAGGGGACTACGAGCAGTACTTC. It translates to CASSIGWTGDYEQYF.

The chain joins TRBV5-6 to TRBJ1-2; no definite D call. V gave up 4 bases and J gave up 4 bases, with 11 bases separating them. The CDR3 is made up of 13 amino acids. The germline gives CDR1 SGHDT, CDR2 YYEEEE. CDR3 residues: CASSTDTLYGYTF. The CDR3 DNA reads TGTGCCAGCAGCACCGACACCCTCTATGGCTACACCTTC.

CDR3 amino acids: CAWSPGGLVEKLFF. In nucleotides, the CDR3 is TGTGCCTGGAGTCCGGGGGGGCTGGTTGAAAAACTGTTTTTT. V usage is TRBV30 and J usage is TRBJ1-4, with TRBD1 as a possible D gene (6 bases). V lost 2 bases, J lost 7 bases, and 14 bases lay in between. Per germline, CDR1 GTSNPN and CDR2 SVGIG (reference sequence). This CDR3 has 14 residues.

Concerning this clone itself: The junction and the germline gene differ at one end; a read error may be behind it. The genes are TRBV27 and TRBJ1-1, with a weak D call TRBD1 (5 bases). Germline lookup yields CDR1 MNHEY and CDR2 SMNVEV (reference sequence). The CDR3 is 13 amino acids. The CDR3 is CATSGAPGTEAFF. As DNA, the CDR3 is TGTGCCACCAGTGGGGCCCCTGGGACTGAAGCTTTCTTT.

The chain uses TRBV10-3 and TRBJ1-5, with TRBD1 matching 9 bases. This CDR3 is 16 amino acids long. J lost 1 base, V lost 5 bases, and 6 bases had no gene match. Germline V lookup: CDR1 ENHRY, CDR2 SYGVKD. CDR3 amino acids: CAISRGQGSSNQPQHF. The CDR3 DNA sequence: TGTGCCATCAGTAGGGGACAGGGATCAAGCAATCAGCCCCAGCATTTT.

This chain joins TRBV6-5 and TRBJ1-4; TRBD1 might be the D (5 bases). The germline CDR1 and CDR2 sequences are MNHEY and SVGAGI. V lost 2 bases to trimming and J lost 8 bases, with 12 bases between them. CDR3 length: 14 residues. CDR3 sequence (DNA): TGTGCCAGCAGTTACCGGGTTGGGGCGGAAAAACTGTTTTTT. Its translation is CASSYRVGAEKLFF.

This chain joins TRBV11-2 and TRBJ1-5; no firm D call. The CDR3 covers 13 residues. With 4 bases removed from V and 2 bases from J, the gap between germline ends came to 6 bases. Germline values: CDR1 SGHAT, CDR2 FQNNGV. The CDR3 here is CASSSTGNQPQHF. CDR3 coding DNA: TGTGCCAGCAGCTCCACAGGCAATCAGCCCCAGCATTTT.

The J gene is TRBJ1-1, the V gene TRBV7-3; D gene ambiguous. There are 14 residues in the CDR3. Germline V lookup: CDR1 SGHTA, CDR2 FQGTGA. Trimming cost V 5 bases and J 6 bases, with 16 bases left between them. The CDR3 here is CASSRNPGGPEAFF. The DNA of the CDR3 is TGTGCCAGCAGCCGGAACCCTGGAGGCCCTGAAGCTTTCTTT.

The gene calls are TRBV6-5 and TRBJ2-1; D possibly corresponds to TRBD2 (5 bases). Trimming left V 6 bases short and J 1 base short, with 10 bases between. This CDR3 region has 14 residues. Germline loops: CDR1 MNHEY, CDR2 SVGAGI. As DNA, the CDR3 is TGTGCCAGCAGAACGGACTCGTCCTACAATGAGCAGTTCTTC. Residues: CASRTDSSYNEQFF.

This clone was detected only once. This chain uses TRBV6-5 with TRBJ2-5, with a tentative D call TRBD1 (5 bases). V was trimmed by 4 bases and J by 4 bases, leaving 16 bases between them. Germline-derived CDR1 and CDR2 are MNHEY and SVGAGI. The CDR3 covers 15 residues. CDR3: CASSSRPYQGETQYF. The CDR3 DNA reads as TGTGCCAGCAGTTCCCGACCGTACCAGGGAGAGACCCAGTACTTC.

This clone was counted between two and nine times. The chain is built from TRBV4-1 and TRBJ1-2; D remains unclear. Trimming cost V 8 bases and J 4 bases, with 23 bases left between them. Germline CDR1 and CDR2: MGHRA and YSYEKL. The CDR3 contains 16 residues. The CDR3 sequence is CASGYDREVGGYGYTF. DNA of the CDR3: TGCGCCAGCGGATACGACCGGGAAGTTGGTGGCTATGGCTACACCTTC.

This chain joins TRBV9 and TRBJ2-1; 8 nucleotides match TRBD2. The trim removed 4 bases at V and 8 bases at J, leaving 14 bases unmatched. CDR3 size: 16 residues. The V gene's germline CDR1 is SGDLS and CDR2 YYNGEE. In DNA form, the CDR3 reads TGTGCCAGCAGCCTATCTATCGGGGGGGGCCTCCATGAGCAGTTCTTC. The encoded protein is CASSLSIGGGLHEQFF.

The chain combines TRBV12-5 with TRBJ1-6; the D is unclear. This CDR3 contains 10 residues. Germline V gene lookup returns CDR1 LGHNT and CDR2 FRNRAP. CDR3 DNA sequence: TGTGACTTAGATAATTCACCCCTCCACTTT. Translation gives CDLDNSPLHF. The full variable domain, completed using reference TRBV12-5 and TRBJ1-6, is DARVTQTPRHKVTEMGQEVTMRCQPILGHNTVFWYRQTMMQGLELLAYFRNRAPLDDSGMPKDRFSAEMPDATLATLKIQPSEPRDSAVYFCDLDNSPLHFGNGTRLTVT.

V gene TRBV11-2 combines with J gene TRBJ1-6; the match to TRBD1 covers 7 bases. Germline V lookup: CDR1 SGHAT, CDR2 FQNNGV. V lost 5 bases and J lost 7; bases outside the gene matches: 11. This CDR3 comprises 16 residues. CDR3 protein: CASSPSQRDSNSPLHF. DNA for the CDR3: TGTGCCAGCAGCCCGTCCCAGAGGGACAGCAATTCACCCCTCCACTTT. Filled out from reference TRBV11-2 and TRBJ1-6, the complete variable domain reads EAGVAQSPRYKIIEKRQSVAFWCNPISGHATLYWYQQILGQGPKLLIQFQNNGVVDDSQLPKDRFSAERLKGVDSTLKIQPAKLEDSAVYLCASSPSQRDSNSPLHFGNGTRLTVT.